Listed here is a single T cell receptor (beta chain). The data are from a study of CD8 T cells in Susac syndrome. With random hexamers, roughly 0.45 to 1 ug RNA was reverse transcribed. The TCR beta CDR3 was amplified by immunoSEQ multiplex PCR across 54 Vbeta, 13 Jbeta. Each CDR3 protein gets one entry after TCRdb re-called the immunoSEQ multiplex PCR reads with MiXCR. Here the sample spans roughly 330,000 distinct CDR3 sequences, under 95% being singletons. TEMRA cells were FACS-enriched, while CD8+ and CD4+ T cells were negatively isolated. CDR1 SNHLY and CDR2 FYNNEI come from the germline V gene. This CDR3 comprises 15 residues. Trimming cost V 2 bases and J 0 bases, with 8 bases left between them.

This chain connects TRBV2 to TRBJ1-5; D perhaps matches TRBD1 (5 bases). The specimen was CD4+ T cells from PBMCs. The receptor was derived from a human donor with multiple sclerosis. In DNA form, the CDR3 reads TGTGCCAGCAGTGAAAGGACACCTAGCAATCAGCCCCAGCATTTT. Translation: CASSERTPSNQPQHF.